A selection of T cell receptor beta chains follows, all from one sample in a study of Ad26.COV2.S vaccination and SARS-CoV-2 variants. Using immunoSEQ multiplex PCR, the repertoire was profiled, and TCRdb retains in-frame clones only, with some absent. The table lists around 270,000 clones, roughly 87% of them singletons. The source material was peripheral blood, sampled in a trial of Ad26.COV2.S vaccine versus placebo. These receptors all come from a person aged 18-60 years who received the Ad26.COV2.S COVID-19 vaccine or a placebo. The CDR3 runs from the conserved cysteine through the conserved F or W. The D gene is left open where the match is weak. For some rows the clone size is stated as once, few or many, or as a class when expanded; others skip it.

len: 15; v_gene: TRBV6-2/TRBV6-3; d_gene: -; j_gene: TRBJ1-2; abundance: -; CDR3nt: TGTGCCAGCAGCCTCACCTCTAAGACTAACTATGGCTACACCTTC; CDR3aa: CASSLTSKTNYGYTF
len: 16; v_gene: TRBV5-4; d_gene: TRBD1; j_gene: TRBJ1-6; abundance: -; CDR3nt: TGTGCCAGCAGCTCCCCGACCGGGACAGCTAATTCACCCCTCCACTTT; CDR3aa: CASSSPTGTANSPLHF
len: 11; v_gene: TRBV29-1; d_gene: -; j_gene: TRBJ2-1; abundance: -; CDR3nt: TGCAGCGTTGTTCTGTACAATGAGCAGTTCTTC; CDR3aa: CSVVLYNEQFF
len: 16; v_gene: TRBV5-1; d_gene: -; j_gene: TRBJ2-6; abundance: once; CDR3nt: TGCGCCAGCAGCTTGGATATCGGAGCAGGTGCCAACGTCCTGACTTTC; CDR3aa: CASSLDIGAGANVLTF
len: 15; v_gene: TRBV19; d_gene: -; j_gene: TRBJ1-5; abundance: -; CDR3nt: TGTGCCAGTAGTGGAGGGGCTTTTGGCAATCAGCCCCAGCATTTT; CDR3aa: CASSGGAFGNQPQHF
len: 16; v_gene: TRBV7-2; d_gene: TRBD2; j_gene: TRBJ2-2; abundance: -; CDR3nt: TGTGCCAGCAGCTCGGGACTAGGGGGGAGCACCGGGGAGCTGTTTTTT; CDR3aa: CASSSGLGGSTGELFF
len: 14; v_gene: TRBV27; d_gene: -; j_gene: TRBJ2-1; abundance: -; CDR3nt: TGTGCCAGCAGTTCCCTGACAGGCTACAATGAGCAGTTCTTC; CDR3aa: CASSSLTGYNEQFF
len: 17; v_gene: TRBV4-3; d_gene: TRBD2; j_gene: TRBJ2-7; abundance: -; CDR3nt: TGCGCCAGCAGCCAAGATATAGCGGGGGCCGGCTACTACGAGCAGTACTTC; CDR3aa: CASSQDIAGAGYYEQYF
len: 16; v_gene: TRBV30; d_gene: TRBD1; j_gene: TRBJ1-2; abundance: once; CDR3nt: TGTGCCTGGACCCGACAGGGGGCAGGGGGGAGCGGTGGCTACACCTTC; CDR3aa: CAWTRQGAGGSGGYTF
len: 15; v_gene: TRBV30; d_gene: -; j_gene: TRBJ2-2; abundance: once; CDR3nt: TGTGCCTGGAGTGTAAGCCAGGGTCACACCGGGGAGCTGTTTTTT; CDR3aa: CAWSVSQGHTGELFF
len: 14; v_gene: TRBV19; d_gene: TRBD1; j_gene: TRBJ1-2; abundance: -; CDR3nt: TGTGCCAGTAGTAGAGGGACAGCTTCCTATGGCTACACCTTC; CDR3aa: CASSRGTASYGYTF
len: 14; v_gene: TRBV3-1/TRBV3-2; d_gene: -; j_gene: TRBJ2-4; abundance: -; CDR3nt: TGTGCCAGCAGCCTTCTAACTAGAAGTAACATTCAGTACTTC; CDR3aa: CASSLLTRSNIQYF
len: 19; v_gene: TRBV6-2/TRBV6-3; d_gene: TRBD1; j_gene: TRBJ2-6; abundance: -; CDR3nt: TGTGCCAGCAGTTACTCGCCGGGACAGGGGTCCTCTGGGGCCAACGTCCTGACTTTC; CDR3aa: CASSYSPGQGSSGANVLTF
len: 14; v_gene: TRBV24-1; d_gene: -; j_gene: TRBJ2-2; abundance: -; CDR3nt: TGTGCCACCAGAGAGAACAGTAACACCGGGGAGCTGTTTTTT; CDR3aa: CATRENSNTGELFF
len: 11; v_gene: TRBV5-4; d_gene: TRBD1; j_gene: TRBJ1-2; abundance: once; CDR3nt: TGTGCCAGCAGCGACAGGGGTGGCTACACCTTC; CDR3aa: CASSDRGGYTF
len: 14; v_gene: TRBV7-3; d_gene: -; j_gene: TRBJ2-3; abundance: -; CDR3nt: TGTGCCAGCAGCTTATCGGTCAGCACAGATACGCAGTATTTT; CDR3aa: CASSLSVSTDTQYF
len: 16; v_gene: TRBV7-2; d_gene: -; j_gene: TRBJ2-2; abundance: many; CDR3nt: TGTGCCAGCAGCTTAGGATCATGGGGGAACACCGGGGAGCTGTTTTTT; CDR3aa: CASSLGSWGNTGELFF
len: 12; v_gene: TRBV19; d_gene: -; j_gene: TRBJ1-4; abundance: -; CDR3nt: TGTGCCAGTAGTTTCTTTGGGGAAAAACTGTTTTTT; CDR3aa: CASSFFGEKLFF
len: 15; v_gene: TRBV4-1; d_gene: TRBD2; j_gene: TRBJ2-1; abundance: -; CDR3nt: TGCGCCAGCAGCCAAGCGGGACTAGCGGGTAATGAGCAGTTCTTC; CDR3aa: CASSQAGLAGNEQFF
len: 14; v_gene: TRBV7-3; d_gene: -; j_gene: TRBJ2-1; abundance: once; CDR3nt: TGTGCCAGCAGCCAGAGTGGGAGTAATAATGAGCAGTTCTTC; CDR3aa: CASSQSGSNNEQFF
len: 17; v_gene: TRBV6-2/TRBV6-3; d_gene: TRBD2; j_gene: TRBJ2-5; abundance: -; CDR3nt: TGTGCCAGCAGTTACTCCGCGACTAGCGTTCGCTACGAGACCCAGTACTTC; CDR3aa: CASSYSATSVRYETQYF
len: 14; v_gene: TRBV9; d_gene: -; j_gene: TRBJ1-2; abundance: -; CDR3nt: TGTGCCAGCAGCGGAGGAGGGGGGGATTATGGCTACACCTTC; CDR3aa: CASSGGGGDYGYTF
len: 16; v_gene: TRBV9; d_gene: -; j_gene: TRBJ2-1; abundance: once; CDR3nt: TGTGCCAGCAGCGTAGAGGGCAGGGTTACGATCAATGAGCAGTTCTTC; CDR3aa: CASSVEGRVTINEQFF
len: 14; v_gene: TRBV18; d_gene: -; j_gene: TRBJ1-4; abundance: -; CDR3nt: TGTGCCAGCTCACCTGCTAAGGTTGGAGAAAAACTGTTTTTT; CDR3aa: CASSPAKVGEKLFF
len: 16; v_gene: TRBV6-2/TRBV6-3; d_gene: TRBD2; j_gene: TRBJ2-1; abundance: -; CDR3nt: TGTGCCAGCAGTTTGCGGCGGGGGGGCCCCTACAATGAGCAGTTCTTC; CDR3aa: CASSLRRGGPYNEQFF
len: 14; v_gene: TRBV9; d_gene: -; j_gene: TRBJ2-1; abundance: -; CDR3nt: TGTGCCAGCAGCTTGATTCCAAACGCTGGTGAGCAGTTCTTC; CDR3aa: CASSLIPNAGEQFF
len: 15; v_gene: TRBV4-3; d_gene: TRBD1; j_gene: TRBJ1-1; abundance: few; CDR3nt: TGCGCCAGCAGCCAGGGGGCAGGGGGGAACACTGAAGCTTTCTTT; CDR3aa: CASSQGAGGNTEAFF
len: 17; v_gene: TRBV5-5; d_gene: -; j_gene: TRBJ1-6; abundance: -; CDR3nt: TGTGCCAGCAGCTTGGGACACCTTCTAACCTATAATTCACCCCTCCACTTT; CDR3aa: CASSLGHLLTYNSPLHF
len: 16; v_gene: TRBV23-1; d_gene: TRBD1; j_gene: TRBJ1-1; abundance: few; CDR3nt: TGCGCCAGCAGTCATCCGATGGACAGGGGGAACACTGAAGCTTTCTTT; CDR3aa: CASSHPMDRGNTEAFF
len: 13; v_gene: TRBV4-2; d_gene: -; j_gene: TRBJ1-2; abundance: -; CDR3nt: TGTGCCAGCAGCCACGGGGGAAACTATGGCTACACCTTC; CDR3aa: CASSHGGNYGYTF
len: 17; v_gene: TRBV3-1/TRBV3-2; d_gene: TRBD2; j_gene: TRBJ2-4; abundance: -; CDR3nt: TGTGCCAGCAGCCAAAGGTCCGAGCGGGGGGGAAAAAACATTCAGTACTTC; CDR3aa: CASSQRSERGGKNIQYF
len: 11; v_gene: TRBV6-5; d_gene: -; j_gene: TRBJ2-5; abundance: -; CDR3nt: TGTGCCAGCAGCCCGAAAGAGACCCAGTACTTC; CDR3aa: CASSPKETQYF
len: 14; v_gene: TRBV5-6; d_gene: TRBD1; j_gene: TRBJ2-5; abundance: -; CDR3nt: TGTGCCAGCAGCTTCCGACAGGGTCAAGAGACCCAGTACTTC; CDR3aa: CASSFRQGQETQYF
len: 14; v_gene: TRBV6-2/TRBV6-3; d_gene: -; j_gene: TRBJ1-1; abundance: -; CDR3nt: TGTGCCAGCAGTCCCTACATGATGGGCACTGAAGCTTTCTTT; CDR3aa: CASSPYMMGTEAFF